This T cell receptor beta chain was observed in a study of shared clonotypes between healthy human individuals (dated by TCRdb to 2020 to 2021). Some background on the complete study: The cohort included a few men and a couple of women between 18 and 49 years of age. Per donor, three plates each were used for CD4 naive and CD4 memory, two for CD8 naive, and one for CD8 memory. To estimate repertoire size and how much clonotype sharing occurs between individuals, the study deeply sequenced the blood TCR repertoires of several healthy adults. To increase sequencing depth and limit assay-specific biases, different laboratories used diverse techniques to prepare libraries and sequence TCR repertoires. Leukapheresis yielded between about 0.9 and 8.9 billion PBMCs per donor.

Notes on this clone: Its antigen is currently not known. No base quality information exists; no much larger clone differs at one position.

Using the deep immunoSEQ assay, TCR CDR3 regions were amplified from genomic DNA by multiplex PCR. Extracted genomic DNA from each cell subset was spread evenly across all wells of several immunoSEQ 96-well plates, with each plate serving as a replicate. For sorted subsets, approximately 210 ng of genomic DNA, equivalent to tens of thousands of T cell genomes, went into each replicate PCR. The purified libraries were quantified using a Qubit 3.0 fluorometer, sized with a Bioanalyzer 2100, and then quantified again using the KAPA Library Quantification kit. Every immunoSEQ 96-well plate was sequenced on a dedicated single-read 150-cycle Illumina NextSeq 550 flow cell. Turning to the authors' computational methods: Because the immunoSEQ output held only junctional sequences and lacked quality scores, the filtering could not match the filtering applied to full-length reads. To assign V/J genes and CDR3, sequences were annotated against IMGT germline references using PyIR, a Python wrapper for IgBLAST v1.9. Reads were filtered out if the reads had weak V/J assignments (E-value above 1e-6), no CDR3, stop codons, out-of-frame junctions, or ambiguous translated residues. V3J clonotypes were defined as sequences sharing the same inferred V gene, J gene, and CDR3 amino acid sequence. Percentage overlap between repertoires was calculated by dividing the number of shared unique clonotypes by the size of the smaller repertoire. Repertoire richness was assessed with RTK rarefaction, the Chao1 estimator, and Recon v2.1 estimates of unobserved clonotypes. Generation probabilities for all TCRbeta clonotypes obtained by the gDNA method from a few donors were computed using OLGA. This immuneACCESS table, as held by TCRdb, lists in-frame sequences with V and J called but not all clones. Of the missing ones, under half trace to an unresolved V gene in checked studies; the others have no known cause. V, J and clone size are those of that table, while D and trimming were read from the DNA. The sample includes approximately 2.5 million clones, with roughly 93% observed a single time. About 0.34% of the sample is in the top ten clones.

Relative to germline, V is 2 bases shorter and J is 8 bases shorter, with 13 bases between their ends. The CDR3 starts with the cysteine, ends with the phenylalanine, and has 14 residues. Here the CDR3 DNA is all that survives: 42 bases in frame from base 1. CDR1 and CDR2, looked up from the germline V gene, are MNHEY and SVGAGI. Healthy HIV-negative adults with no recently reported acute infections or vaccinations were included as donors. Every donor was a Caucasian adult residing in Nashville, Tennessee, USA. CD4+ T cells were enriched by magnetic negative selection; naive cells were then positively selected on CD45RA, and the negative fraction formed the memory subset. Blood was collected by leukapheresis, and PBMCs were isolated by Ficoll-Histopaque density gradient centrifugation and then cryopreserved in liquid nitrogen vapor phase. Analytical flow cytometry was used to check the purity and quantity of every magnetically sorted T cell population. Genomic DNA was isolated from each sorted fraction and quantified by UV absorbance on a Nanodrop 2000c.

Points the paper makes about the study in general: Sampling was restricted to blood, and TCR repertoires in tissue are likely to differ from TCR repertoires in blood. Clonotypes shared by all four sorted-subset donors showed higher generation probabilities than non-shared clonotypes. Pairwise subsampling led to the expectation that sequencing depth would affect the degree of clonotype sharing among donors. Naive subsets generally had larger estimated clonotype richness than memory subsets. Rarefaction of sorted-subset datasets indicated incomplete sequencing despite the large sequencing depth. Because the study included a small number of donors, the genetic and exposure-history diversity represented was limited. Approximately 5% of naive CD4, 3% to 3.5% of naive CD8, roughly 2.5% of memory CD4, and 0.4% of memory CD8 clonotypes were shared across a few donors.

The TCR was taken from a man younger than 35 in good health. Some clones in this sample may be carry-over from other donors' samples. The sample comprised naive CD4+ T cells from PBMCs. The sample's cell subset or site label, decoded: CD45RA+ positively selected. The chain is assembled from TRBV6-5 and TRBJ2-1; the D gene identity is not certain. The CDR3 here reads CASSYRATGDEQFF. The nucleotide sequence reads as follows: TGTGCCAGCAGTTACAGGGCCACCGGCGATGAGCAGTTCTTC.